These 30 T cell receptor beta chains were all obtained from the same sample, sequenced in a study of T cell clonotyping in hematopoietic cell transplantation. The table came from immunoSEQ multiplex PCR; TCRdb's copy has only in-frame clones and leaves some out. The sample holds 30,000 to 40,000 clones, over 85% seen once. The sample's time point: recipient sample about 28 days before transplant, after cytoreduction. The material was peripheral blood mononuclear cells, obtained before stem cell transplant. These receptors were obtained from a man aged 35-49 years with chronic myeloid leukemia. Some clones in this sample may be carry-over from other donors' samples.

The V gene is TRBV7-2, the J gene TRBJ1-5; unclear D gene. V lost 2 bases, J lost 6 bases, and 17 bases lay in between. The CDR3 loop spans 16 amino acids. Germline V gene lookup returns CDR1 SGHTA and CDR2 FQGNSA. The CDR3 nucleotides are TGTGCCAGCAGCTTAAGTCCTGGGTTGCAAGGTCAGCCCCAGCATTTT. Its translation: CASSLSPGLQGQPQHF.

The CDR3 coding sequence is TGTGCCAGCAGTTCCCAGGACAGCAGCTCCTACAATGAGCAGTTCTTC. Translation gives CASSSQDSSSYNEQFF. V gene TRBV27 combines with J gene TRBJ2-1, with TRBD1 as a possible D gene (6 bases). Germline V CDR1 and CDR2: MNHEY, SMNVEV (reference sequence). The CDR3 is 16 amino acids. Trimming cost V 4 bases and J 0 bases, with 13 bases left between them.

The rearrangement uses TRBV25-1 and TRBJ2-5, with TRBD2 as a possible D gene (6 bases). This CDR3 is 15 amino acids long. Trimming cost V 0 bases and J 2 bases, with 10 bases left between them. CDR1 is MGHDK and CDR2 is SYGVNS in the germline V gene. The CDR3 region is CASSEYWGGQETQYF. CDR3 sequence (DNA): TGTGCCAGCAGTGAATATTGGGGAGGACAAGAGACCCAGTACTTC.

The chain has TRBV30 and TRBJ1-5; D is undetermined. CDR1 is GTSNPN, CDR2 SVGIG, per germline (reference sequence). V lost 0 bases and J lost 2, with 11 bases in between. CDR3 length equals 15 residues. The CDR3 nucleotides are TGTGCCTGGAGTGTTTTCGGAGCCGGCAATCAGCCCCAGCATTTT. Protein: CAWSVFGAGNQPQHF.

V is TRBV7-2 and J is TRBJ1-5; no definite D call. The CDR3 length is 14 residues. Per germline, CDR1 SGHTA and CDR2 FQGNSA. The V and J ends lost 1 base and 4 bases respectively, with 8 bases between them. CDR3 region: CASSLEAGNQPQHF. DNA of the CDR3: TGTGCCAGCAGCTTAGAGGCGGGAAATCAGCCCCAGCATTTT.

CDR3 DNA: TGTGCCAGCAGTTTTGGGACAGGAGATAATTCACCCCTCCACTTT. Protein product: CASSFGTGDNSPLHF. This chain uses TRBV6-5 with TRBJ1-6; 8 nucleotides match TRBD1. V was clipped by 4 bases and J by 5 bases; unmatched bases: 4. There are 15 residues in the CDR3. Germline CDR1 MNHEY, CDR2 SVGAGI.

In this sample, this clone turned up once. V usage is TRBV30 and J usage is TRBJ2-7, with D perhaps being TRBD1 or TRBD2 (5 bases each). V lost 8 bases and J 4 bases, leaving 24 bases between the germline ends. This CDR3 region has 15 residues. In germline, CDR1 is GTSNPN, CDR2 SVGIG (reference sequence). CDR3 sequence (DNA): TGTGCCGGCTCGCTGGGGACGCGTGCGGTATACGAGCAGTACTTC. Residues: CAGSLGTRAVYEQYF.

The CDR3 DNA reads TGTGCCAGCTCCACCGGGACTCCGTTTTATTACGAGCAGTACTTC. Encoded protein: CASSTGTPFYYEQYF. The chain links TRBV6-1 to TRBJ2-7; possibly TRBD2 for D (6 bases). CDR1 is MNHNS and CDR2 is SASEGT in the germline V gene. V was cut by 8 bases and J by 4 bases, with 21 bases left in between. CDR3 length equals 15 residues.

The CDR3 loop is CASSIESRGRDSGYTF. The CDR3 DNA reads TGTGCCAGTAGTATCGAGTCTCGGGGCAGGGACTCTGGCTACACCTTC. This rearrangement joins TRBV19 to TRBJ1-2; TRBD1 might be the D (5 bases). This CDR3 has 16 residues. Germline V CDR1 and CDR2: LNHDA, SQIVND (reference sequence). Trimming left V 3 bases short and J 7 bases short, with 21 bases between.

This clone was recorded only once. The J gene is TRBJ1-5, the V gene TRBV19; D gene ambiguous. Per the germline V gene, CDR1 is LNHDA and CDR2 is SQIVND (reference sequence). V was trimmed by 5 bases and J by 6 bases, leaving 11 bases between them. The CDR3 consists of 13 residues. The CDR3 DNA reads TGTGCCAGTAGTCCCATGGCGGTTCAGCCCCAGCATTTT. Its protein product is CASSPMAVQPQHF.

J is TRBJ1-4 and V is TRBV27; D call uncertain. The length of the CDR3 is 15 residues. Germline values: CDR1 MNHEY, CDR2 SMNVEV (reference sequence). The V and J ends lost 3 bases and 10 bases respectively, with 18 bases between them. The DNA for the CDR3 is TGTGCCAGCAGTTTGGCCGGGGTGGCCCGAGGAAAACTGTTTTTT. It encodes CASSLAGVARGKLFF.

This chain joins TRBV9 and TRBJ2-5, with D perhaps TRBD2 (6 bases). The V and J ends lost 0 bases and 4 bases respectively, with 10 bases between them. The germline CDR1 and CDR2 sequences are SGDLS and YYNGEE. The CDR3 is 14 residues long. DNA for the CDR3: TGTGCCAGCAGCGTAGCGGTGGGGGGAGAGACCCAGTACTTC. Translating it yields CASSVAVGGETQYF.

The chain couples TRBV11-3 to TRBJ1-6, with D possibly TRBD1 on 6 matching bases. Trimming removed 1 base at V and 9 bases at J, with 10 bases between. CDR1 is SGHNT, CDR2 YENEEA, per germline. The CDR3 loop spans 14 amino acids. CDR3 DNA sequence: TGTGCCAGCAGCTTAGGGGGGGGCGGTTCACCCCTCCACTTT. Amino acids: CASSLGGGGSPLHF.

The V gene is TRBV28, the J gene TRBJ2-1; the D gene is possibly TRBD2 (5 bases). CDR3 size: 12 residues. The germline gives CDR1 MDHEN, CDR2 SYDVKM. V lost 6 bases to trimming and J lost 7 bases, with 10 bases between them. CDR3 sequence: CASSKGLNEQFF. As DNA, the CDR3 is TGTGCCAGCAGCAAAGGACTTAATGAGCAGTTCTTC.

The gene calls are TRBV4-2 and TRBJ2-2; D gene unclear. Trimming removed 2 bases from V and 5 bases from J, with 12 bases in between. Germline V gene data show CDR1 as LGHNA and CDR2 as YNFKEQ. CDR3 length equals 15 residues. The CDR3 region has the DNA TGTGCCAGCAGCCAAAGCCCCCAGGAAACCGGGGAGCTGTTTTTT. Translating gives CASSQSPQETGELFF.

This clone was observed once. The chain is built from TRBV6-5 and TRBJ2-5, with D uncertain. CDR1 and CDR2 (germline): MNHEY, SVGAGI. Trimming cost V 5 bases and J 0 bases, with 13 bases left between them. The length of the CDR3 is 15 residues. The CDR3 reads CASSRKTGYQETQYF. The CDR3 bases are TGTGCCAGCAGTCGTAAGACCGGGTACCAAGAGACCCAGTACTTC.

CDR3 DNA sequence: TGTGCCAGCAGTGCTCAGGGGAAGGCTAATGAGCAGTTCTTC. This translates into CASSAQGKANEQFF. The rearrangement joins TRBV6-5 to TRBJ2-1; a possible D gene is TRBD1 (6 bases). This CDR3 contains 14 residues. The V gene lost 5 bases and the J gene lost 7 bases, with 15 bases spanning the gap. Germline loops: CDR1 MNHEY, CDR2 SVGAGI.

This clone was picked up one time. This chain connects TRBV6-5 to TRBJ2-1; maybe TRBD1 (5 bases). CDR1 is MNHEY, CDR2 SVGAGI, per germline. CDR3 length: 15 amino acids. The V and J ends lost 5 bases and 0 bases respectively, with 11 bases between them. In nucleotides, the CDR3 is TGTGCCAGCAGTCCCGGACACCTCTCCTACAATGAGCAGTTCTTC. Amino acid sequence: CASSPGHLSYNEQFF.

V and J are TRBV4-3 and TRBJ1-2; D may be TRBD1 (5 bases). Germline CDR1 and CDR2: LGHNA and YSLEER. V shed 0 bases and J shed 0 bases, with 8 bases lying between them. This CDR3 is 15 amino acids long. CDR3 sequence reads: CASSQEGASNYGYTF. The CDR3 region has the DNA TGCGCCAGCAGCCAAGAAGGGGCCTCTAACTATGGCTACACCTTC.

The chain carries TRBV5-5 and TRBJ1-6; perhaps TRBD1 as D (5 bases). The V end was cut by 1 base, the J end by 7 bases, with 12 bases between. This CDR3 has 15 residues. CDR1 SGHKS and CDR2 YYEKEE come from the germline V gene (reference sequence). CDR3 amino acids: CASSLPGATNSPLHF. In DNA form, the CDR3 reads TGTGCCAGCAGCTTGCCTGGGGCCACGAATTCACCCCTCCACTTT.

V gene TRBV7-3 combines with J gene TRBJ1-1; TRBD1 is a possible D gene (6 bases). Germline V gene lookup returns CDR1 SGHTA and CDR2 FQGTGA. V dropped 5 bases and J dropped 5 bases, with 15 bases sitting between them. The CDR3 runs 14 residues. The CDR3: CASSLHRQATEAFF. CDR3 DNA sequence: TGTGCCAGCAGCCTTCACCGACAGGCAACTGAAGCTTTCTTT.

The J gene is TRBJ2-2, the V gene TRBV4-1; TRBD1 matches 9 bases. CDR3 length equals 18 residues. Germline V gene data show CDR1 as MGHRA and CDR2 as YSYEKL. V gave up 1 base and J gave up 6 bases; unmatched junction bases: 12. CDR3 nucleotides: TGCGCCAGCAGCCAAGCCTTCACAGGGGGCGTTCGGGCCGGGGAGCTGTTTTTT. Its translation is CASSQAFTGGVRAGELFF.

The rearrangement joins TRBV30 to TRBJ1-1; D gene uncertain. This CDR3 is 13 amino acids long. CDR1 and CDR2 from the germline V gene are GTSNPN and SVGIG (reference sequence). V lost 0 bases and J lost 5, with 10 bases in between. CDR3 region: CAWSVRGGTEAFF. The CDR3, as DNA: TGTGCCTGGAGTGTACGGGGTGGGACTGAAGCTTTCTTT.

Only one count was recorded for this clone. This chain joins TRBV5-1 and TRBJ1-2; D is possibly TRBD1 (5 bases). This CDR3 region has 13 residues. V lost 0 bases to trimming and J lost 5 bases, with 8 bases between them. The germline gives CDR1 SGHRS, CDR2 YFSETQ. The CDR3 DNA sequence: TGCGCCAGCAGCTTGGCAGGGTTGTATGGCTACACCTTC. Encoded protein: CASSLAGLYGYTF.

This rearrangement joins TRBV4-3 to TRBJ1-4; D unresolved. Trimming removed 6 bases at V and 3 bases at J, with 11 bases between. The CDR3 runs to 14 residues. Germline V lookup: CDR1 LGHNA, CDR2 YSLEER. CDR3 in amino acids: CASRRDVSNEKLFF. The CDR3 DNA reads as TGCGCCAGCAGGAGAGATGTATCTAATGAAAAACTGTTTTTT.

The rearrangement uses TRBV9 and TRBJ1-5; the D is unclear. From germline, CDR1 is SGDLS and CDR2 YYNGEE. The CDR3 loop spans 12 amino acids. V lost 4 bases and J lost 9, with 11 bases in between. The CDR3 nucleotides are TGTGCCAGCAGCCTCGGAGCAGGGCCCCAGCATTTT. This translates into CASSLGAGPQHF.

Here the CDR3 reads CASSSDRENEQYF. In nucleotides, the CDR3 is TGCGCCAGCAGCTCGGACAGGGAGAACGAGCAGTACTTC. V gene TRBV5-1 combines with J gene TRBJ2-7, with 8 bases lining up with TRBD1. V was pared by 3 bases and J by 5 bases, with 4 bases of the junction left unmatched. CDR1 and CDR2 (germline): SGHRS, YFSETQ. The CDR3 consists of 13 residues.

The gene calls are TRBV6-6 and TRBJ1-6; 8 nucleotides align to TRBD1. CDR1 MNHNY and CDR2 SVGAGI come from the germline V gene (reference sequence). The V segment lost 0 bases and the J segment 5 bases; nucleotides outside the gene matches: 3. This CDR3 region has 16 residues. CDR3 sequence: CASSYSLDRDNSPLHF. In nucleotides, the CDR3 is TGTGCCAGCAGTTACTCCCTGGACAGGGATAATTCACCCCTCCACTTT.

The chain uses TRBV20-1 and TRBJ1-2, with D unclear. The CDR3 has 10 residues. Germline V gene data show CDR1 as DFQATT and CDR2 as SNEGSKA (reference sequence). Trimming removed 3 bases from V and 6 bases from J, with 5 bases in between. The CDR3 DNA reads TGCAGTGCTAGCCAGAATGGCTACACCTTC. Residues: CSASQNGYTF.

This chain uses TRBV29-1 with TRBJ1-5, with D unclear. Germline V gene lookup returns CDR1 SQVTM and CDR2 ANQGSEA. With 5 bases removed from V and 5 bases from J, the gap between germline ends came to 10 bases. The length of the CDR3 is 12 residues. CDR3 DNA: TGCAGCGTTAAGGAGCTGGATCAGCCCCAGCATTTT. Residues: CSVKELDQPQHF.